The clone carrying this T cell receptor beta chain was counted only a few times. The sample belongs to a study of blood T cell repertoires in COVID-19. Study as a whole: Sites in the United States, Italy and Spain provided acute and convalescent COVID-19 samples. The analysed material was cDNA or gDNA that came from T cells, B-cell-depleted T cells, or PBMCs.

Clones were sequenced by immunoSEQ multiplex PCR, and TCRdb holds only the in-frame ones, with some missing. Of 200,000 to 250,000 clones in the sample, 89% were seen once. V was clipped by 1 base and J by 6 bases, with 16 bases between them. The CDR3 consists of 16 residues. The germline V gene encodes CDR1 MDHEN and CDR2 SYDVKM. The source material was peripheral blood. The chain is built from TRBV28 and TRBJ2-1, with D possibly being TRBD2 (5 bases). The TCR originated in a woman aged 40 to 55 with acute or convalescent COVID-19. CDR3 nucleotide sequence: TGTGCCAGCAGTTTATTGGCGGGTGGTTGGGTCAATGAGCAGTTCTTC. It yields the protein CASSLLAGGWVNEQFF.